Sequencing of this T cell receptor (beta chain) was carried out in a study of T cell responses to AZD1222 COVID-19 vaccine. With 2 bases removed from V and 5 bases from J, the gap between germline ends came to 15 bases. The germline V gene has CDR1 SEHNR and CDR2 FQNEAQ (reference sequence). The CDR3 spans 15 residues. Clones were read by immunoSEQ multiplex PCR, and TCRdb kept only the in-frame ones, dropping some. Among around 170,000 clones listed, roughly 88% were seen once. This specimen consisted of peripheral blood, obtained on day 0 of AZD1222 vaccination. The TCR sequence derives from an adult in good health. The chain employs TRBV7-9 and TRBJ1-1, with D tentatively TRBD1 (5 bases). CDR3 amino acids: CASSLSGGEETEAFF. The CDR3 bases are TGTGCCAGCAGCTTATCCGGGGGTGAAGAGACTGAAGCTTTCTTT.